The present TCR beta chain was sequenced within a study of blood T cell repertoires in COVID-19. About the research overall: T cells, B-cell-depleted T cells, or PBMCs supplied cDNA or gDNA.

After removal of 5 bases from V and 4 bases from J, the junction contained 2 bases not matched to a gene. The CDR3 sequence is 13 residues long. CDR1 and CDR2 from the germline V gene are SGHVS and FNYEAQ. The authors' processing: Nucleated cell counts were estimated from reference gene primer amplification. TCRdb's table, derived via immunoSEQ multiplex PCR, lists solely in-frame clones and lacks some. The D gene and trimming were derived from the DNA, and the V and J assignments and clone size from that table. In the table there are about 240,000 clones, about 90% of which are singletons. The chain recombines TRBV7-6 with TRBJ1-1; 9 bases are a match to TRBD1. Material: peripheral blood. This receptor was identified in a man in his sixties who had recovered from COVID-19. The CDR3 protein is CASSLDRGTEAFF. The CDR3 coding sequence is TGTGCCAGCAGCCTGGACAGGGGCACTGAAGCTTTCTTT.